Below are 6 T cell receptor beta chains sequenced from a single sample in a study of CD8 T cells in ankylosing spondylitis. A single record per CDR3 protein comes from TCRdb applying MiXCR to the 5' RACE reads. The sample lists 40,000 to 50,000 distinct CDR3 sequences; around 2.9% were seen once. Specimen: blood, either unsorted or a sorted T cell fraction (not recorded which). The receptors here all came from a male donor with ankylosing spondylitis or in good health (not recorded which).

This clonotype was seen at least ten times. V usage is TRBV9 and J usage is TRBJ2-3, with 8 bases lining up with TRBD2. Per germline, CDR1 SGDLS and CDR2 YYNGEE. This CDR3 comprises 16 residues. The V gene end was trimmed by 6 bases and the J gene end by 3 bases; junction bases not matched to a gene: 12. Here the CDR3 reads CASNFMPVAGTDTQYF. Written as DNA, the CDR3 is TGTGCCAGCAACTTCATGCCGGTAGCGGGAACAGATACGCAGTATTTT.

This clonotype was recorded many times. The rearrangement uses TRBV9 and TRBJ2-3, with 10 bases identical to TRBD2. Germline V gene sequence: CDR1 SGDLS, CDR2 YYNGEE. This CDR3 contains 17 residues. V gave up 1 base and J gave up 5 bases; unmatched junction bases: 10. CDR3 sequence (DNA): TGTGCCAGCAGCGTAAGTCTAGCGGGAGCCCAGGGAGATACGCAGTATTTT. It yields the protein CASSVSLAGAQGDTQYF. The full variable domain, rest sourced from reference TRBV9 and TRBJ2-3, is DSGVTQTPKHLITATGQRVTLRCSPRSGDLSVYWYQQSLDQGLQFLIQYYNGEERAKGNILERFSAQQFPDLHSELNLSSLELGDSALYFCASSVSLAGAQGDTQYFGPGTRLTVL.

This clonotype has ten or more counts. The CDR3 protein is CASSVATGTVNTGELFF. The CDR3 DNA is TGTGCCAGCAGCGTAGCCACCGGGACAGTGAACACCGGGGAGCTGTTTTTT. This rearrangement joins TRBV9 to TRBJ2-2; 7 bases align to TRBD1. Looked up from germline, CDR1 is SGDLS and CDR2 is YYNGEE. The CDR3 runs to 17 residues. Losses at the gene ends were 0 bases for V and 1 base for J; bases not matched to a gene: 6.

This clonotype was counted at least ten times. The chain combines TRBV9 with TRBJ1-6; 8 bases are shared with TRBD1. The CDR3 has 14 residues. Germline-derived CDR1 and CDR2 are SGDLS and YYNGEE. The J segment lost 9 bases and the V segment lost 6 bases, leaving 8 bases of the junction unmatched. CDR3 amino acids: CASNPSGGSSPLHF. The CDR3 DNA follows: TGTGCCAGCAACCCCTCAGGGGGCAGTTCACCCCTCCACTTT.

Ten or more counts support this clonotype. The V call is TRBV9, the J call TRBJ2-1; possibly TRBD1 or TRBD2 for D (5 bases each). CDR3 length equals 13 residues. Trimming stripped 3 bases from V and 6 bases from J, with 10 bases between. Per germline, CDR1 SGDLS and CDR2 YYNGEE. This CDR3 reads CASSAGPSNEQFF. The CDR3 DNA is TGTGCCAGCAGCGCGGGGCCAAGCAATGAGCAGTTCTTC. Drawing the rest from reference TRBV9 and TRBJ2-1, the complete variable domain is DSGVTQTPKHLITATGQRVTLRCSPRSGDLSVYWYQQSLDQGLQFLIQYYNGEERAKGNILERFSAQQFPDLHSELNLSSLELGDSALYFCASSAGPSNEQFFGPGTRLTVL.

This clonotype was picked up many times. V is TRBV9 and J is TRBJ2-1; tentatively, D is TRBD2 (5 bases). CDR1 is SGDLS, CDR2 YYNGEE, per germline. This CDR3 has 13 residues. V lost 0 bases to trimming and J lost 8 bases, with 9 bases between them. The CDR3 DNA follows: TGTGCCAGCAGCGTAGTCGCGGAGGATGAGCAGTTCTTC. It yields the protein CASSVVAEDEQFF.